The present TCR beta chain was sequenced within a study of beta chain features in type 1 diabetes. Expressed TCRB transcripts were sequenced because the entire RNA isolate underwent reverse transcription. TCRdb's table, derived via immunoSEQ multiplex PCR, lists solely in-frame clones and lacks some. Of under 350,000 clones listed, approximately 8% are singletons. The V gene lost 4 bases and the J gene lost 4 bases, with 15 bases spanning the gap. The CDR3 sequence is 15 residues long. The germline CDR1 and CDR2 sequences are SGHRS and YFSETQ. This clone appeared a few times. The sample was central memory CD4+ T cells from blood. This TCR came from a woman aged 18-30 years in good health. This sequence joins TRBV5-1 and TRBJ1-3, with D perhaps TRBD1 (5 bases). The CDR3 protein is CASSPGTGGGNTIYF. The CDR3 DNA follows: TGCGCCAGCAGCCCGGGGACGGGCGGCGGAAACACCATATATTTT. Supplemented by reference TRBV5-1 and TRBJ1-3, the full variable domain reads KAGVTQTPRYLIKTRGQQVTLSCSPISGHRSVSWYQQTPGQGLQFLFEYFSETQRNKGNFPGRFSGRQFSNSRSEMNVSTLELGDSALYLCASSPGTGGGNTIYFGEGSWLTVV.